The 6 T cell receptor beta chains presented below share a single source sample, sequenced in a study of graft-versus-host responses after intestinal transplantation. Sequenced by immunoSEQ multiplex PCR; TCRdb stores in-frame clones only, minus some. The data show 40,000 to 55,000 clones, 70% to 85% seen once. The antigens of these receptors remain unknown. Sequencing was performed on unstimulated CD4+ T cells sorted from spleen or lymph node cells, taken before transplant. Receptor source: a human donor who was the organ donor for an intestinal transplant.

In its sample, this clone was seen once. The chain employs TRBV7-9 and TRBJ2-5; 13 bases are a match to TRBD2. V shed 5 bases and J 14 bases; nucleotides not matched to a gene: 11. Germline CDR1 reads SEHNR; CDR2 reads FQNEAQ (reference sequence). CDR3 length equals 14 residues. The CDR3 coding sequence is TGTGCCAGCAGCCCGGTGGGACTAGCGGGAAAAGACTACTTC. Translating gives CASSPVGLAGKDYF.

The chain joins TRBV6-5 to TRBJ1-1; 11 bases map to TRBD1. V lost 7 bases, J lost 4 bases, and 2 bases stayed unmatched. The CDR3 length is 13 residues. Germline V gene lookup returns CDR1 MNHEY and CDR2 SVGAGI. CDR3 in DNA: TGTGCCAGCACCGGGACAGGGGGCACTGAAGCTTTCTTT. It is translated as CASTGTGGTEAFF.

This clone was picked up a small number of times. J is TRBJ1-1 and V is TRBV5-6, with D possibly being TRBD1 (5 bases). V was shortened by 4 bases and J by 3 bases, with 13 bases between the two germline ends. The CDR3 totals 14 residues. The germline gives CDR1 SGHDT, CDR2 YYEEEE. This CDR3 is CASSDGTIYTEAFF. DNA for the CDR3: TGTGCCAGCAGCGACGGGACGATTTACACTGAAGCTTTCTTT.

This chain uses TRBV5-1 with TRBJ1-1; 7 nucleotides line up with TRBD1. Germline CDR1 is SGHRS and CDR2 is YFSETQ. The V and J ends lost 0 bases and 1 base, in that order; junction bases with no gene match: 0. The CDR3 extends over 14 amino acids. CDR3 DNA: TGCGCCAGCAGCTTGGACAGGGGGAACACTGAAGCTTTCTTT. Translation: CASSLDRGNTEAFF. Full variable domain (missing parts from reference TRBV5-1 and TRBJ1-1): KAGVTQTPRYLIKTRGQQVTLSCSPISGHRSVSWYQQTPGQGLQFLFEYFSETQRNKGNFPGRFSGRQFSNSRSEMNVSTLELGDSALYLCASSLDRGNTEAFFGQGTRLTVV.

V is TRBV30 and J is TRBJ2-5; 7 positions agree with TRBD1. The J segment lost 2 bases and the V segment lost 7 bases, leaving 1 base of the junction unmatched. Germline loops: CDR1 GTSNPN, CDR2 SVGIG (reference sequence). The length of the CDR3 is 11 residues. The chain's CDR3 is CALQGQETQYF. For the CDR3, the DNA is TGTGCCTTACAGGGGCAAGAGACCCAGTACTTC.

This clone was seen more than once but under ten times. V usage is TRBV7-2 and J usage is TRBJ2-5; 13 positions agree with TRBD2. There are 17 residues in the CDR3. The ends lost 0 bases at V and 5 bases at J; junction bases unmatched: 6. Per germline, CDR1 SGHTA and CDR2 FQGNSA. In DNA, the CDR3 is TGTGCCAGCAGCTTAGCGGGGGGACTAGCGGGACTGGAGACCCAGTACTTC. This gives the protein CASSLAGGLAGLETQYF.